Following are 29 T cell receptor beta chains from one sample sequenced in a study of blood T cell repertoires in COVID-19. Assay used: immunoSEQ multiplex PCR; TCRdb lists only in-frame clones, some missing. The sample holds approximately 250,000 clones, about 91% seen once. Input material: PBMCs or T cells enriched from blood (not recorded which). These receptor sequences come from a woman aged 40 to 55 with acute COVID-19.

V is TRBV19 and J is TRBJ2-7, with 7 bases fitting TRBD2. The CDR3 extends over 16 amino acids. Losses at the gene ends were 6 bases for V and 0 bases for J; bases not matched to a gene: 11. Germline V gives CDR1 LNHDA, CDR2 SQIVND (reference sequence). The CDR3 region is CASRSRVAGNSYEQYF. The CDR3 DNA reads TGTGCCAGTAGATCCCGTGTAGCGGGCAACTCCTACGAGCAGTACTTC. Full variable domain (remainder filled in from reference TRBV19 and TRBJ2-7): DGGITQSPKYLFRKEGQNVTLSCEQNLNHDAMYWYRQDPGQGLRLIYYSQIVNDFQKGDIAEGYSVSREKKESFPLTVTSAQKNPTAFYLCASRSRVAGNSYEQYFGPGTRLTVT.

The CDR3 spells CASSKEGQLNTEAFF. The CDR3 nucleotides read TGTGCCAGCAGCAAAGAGGGACAGCTCAACACTGAAGCTTTCTTT. The chain recombines TRBV21-1 with TRBJ1-1; the table names TRBD1, a call not compared with the DNA. TRBV21-1 is an annotated pseudogene. The CDR3 covers 15 residues.

Turning to this clone: One end of the junction fails to match germline, which may point to a read error. This rearrangement joins TRBV10-3 to TRBJ2-3; TRBD2 is a possible D gene (6 bases). This CDR3 spans 16 amino acids. CDR1 ENHRY and CDR2 SYGVKD come from the germline V gene. The chain's CDR3 is CAMSAALADSRDTQYF. CDR3 in DNA: TGTGCCATGAGTGCTGCACTAGCTGATAGTCGGGATACGCAGTATTTT.

The CDR3 is CASSTRLAVNTGELFF. The CDR3 DNA is TGTGCCAGCAGCACCCGACTAGCGGTGAACACCGGGGAGCTGTTTTTT. The chain carries TRBV3-1 (or the pseudogene TRBV3-2) and TRBJ2-2; 9 nucleotides line up with TRBD2. Trimming removed 5 bases from V and 1 base from J; junction bases left unmatched: 5. Germline V gene lookup returns CDR1 LGHDT and CDR2 YNNKEL (reference sequence). This CDR3 region has 16 residues.

This CDR3 is CASRLRGPNQPQHF. DNA for the CDR3: TGTGCCAGCCGCTTAAGGGGGCCAAATCAGCCCCAGCATTTT. This chain joins TRBV19 and TRBJ1-5; 7 nucleotides match TRBD1. Germline assignment: CDR1 LNHDA and CDR2 SQIVND (reference sequence). The V gene end was trimmed by 9 bases and the J gene end by 4 bases; junction bases not matched to a gene: 9. The CDR3 contains 14 residues. The variable domain in full, completed from reference TRBV19 and TRBJ1-5, reads DGGITQSPKYLFRKEGQNVTLSCEQNLNHDAMYWYRQDPGQGLRLIYYSQIVNDFQKGDIAEGYSVSREKKESFPLTVTSAQKNPTAFYLCASRLRGPNQPQHFGDGTRLSIL.

A single count supports this clone. This chain joins TRBV4-1 and TRBJ1-5, with TRBD1 matching over 9 bases. In germline, CDR1 is MGHRA, CDR2 YSYEKL. J was trimmed by 5 bases and V by 0 bases; bases with no gene match: 8. The CDR3 loop spans 17 amino acids. The CDR3, as DNA: TGCGCCAGCAGCCAAGATCCGGGGGACAGGGTGGATCAGCCCCAGCATTTT. Protein: CASSQDPGDRVDQPQHF.

This clone was seen a few times. The rearrangement links TRBV11-2 to TRBJ1-2; 7 positions match TRBD1. The germline gives CDR1 SGHAT, CDR2 FQNNGV. V trimming: 1 base; J trimming: 3 bases; junction bases outside the gene matches: 5. The CDR3 has 15 residues. CDR3 bases: TGTGCCAGCAGCTTAGCGGGAGGGGGCGACTATGGCTACACCTTC. It yields the protein CASSLAGGGDYGYTF.

The V and J genes are TRBV5-1 and TRBJ2-1; a weak D match, TRBD1 (7 bases). This CDR3 spans 13 amino acids. Between the trimmed V and J ends, which lost 6 bases and 12 bases, there was a span of 19 bases. Germline V gene lookup returns CDR1 SGHRS and CDR2 YFSETQ. The CDR3, as DNA: TGCGCCAGCACCCCATCCGCCCAGGGGGGGCAGTTCTTC. This translates into CASTPSAQGGQFF.

The rearrangement links TRBV6-4 to TRBJ2-1; 15 bases agree with TRBD2. V shed 0 bases, J shed 8 bases, and the junction held 5 bases outside the gene matches. CDR1 is MRHNA and CDR2 is SNTAGT in the germline V gene. The CDR3 spans 17 residues. The DNA of the CDR3 is TGTGCCAGCAGTGACTCAGGACTAGCGGGAGGGGACGATGAGCAGTTCTTC. Its translation: CASSDSGLAGGDDEQFF.

This clone showed up just once. This chain uses TRBV7-2 with TRBJ2-7; D ambiguous. There are 13 residues in the CDR3. Germline CDR1 SGHTA, CDR2 FQGNSA. V was pared by 0 bases and J by 6 bases, with 9 bases between. The CDR3 protein is CASSLAFLGEQYF. In DNA, the CDR3 is TGTGCCAGCAGCTTAGCGTTCCTAGGCGAGCAGTACTTC.

Only a few counts were recorded for this clone. J is TRBJ1-4 and V is TRBV19; perhaps TRBD1 as D (5 bases). Germline V gives CDR1 LNHDA, CDR2 SQIVND (reference sequence). This CDR3 has 13 amino acids. V was trimmed by 10 bases and J by 4 bases, leaving 13 bases between them. The CDR3: CATKRDSNEKLFF. The CDR3 DNA follows: TGTGCCACCAAACGAGACAGTAATGAAAAACTGTTTTTT.

V usage is TRBV7-3 and J usage is TRBJ2-1, with 10 bases matching TRBD2. Germline CDR1 and CDR2: SGHTA and FQGTGA. With 0 bases clipped from V and 7 bases from J, the junction kept 6 bases outside the gene matches. This CDR3 spans 16 amino acids. The chain's CDR3 is CASSLTEREGRNEQFF. Here the CDR3 DNA reads TGTGCCAGCAGCTTAACGGAGCGGGAGGGCCGTAATGAGCAGTTCTTC.

The chain employs TRBV12-3 or TRBV12-4 and TRBJ2-1; D perhaps matches TRBD2 (6 bases). CDR3 size: 13 residues. Trimming left V 6 bases short and J 14 bases short, with 20 bases between. The CDR3 here is CASSFRDSPKEFF. The CDR3 DNA reads TGTGCCAGCAGCTTCCGGGACTCCCCAAAGGAGTTCTTC.

The V call is TRBV6-4, the J call TRBJ2-1; D perhaps matches TRBD1 (6 bases). Trimming cost V 4 bases and J 13 bases, with 20 bases left between them. There are 14 residues in the CDR3. Germline CDR1 reads MRHNA; CDR2 reads SNTAGT. This CDR3 is CASSVTRQALVQFF. DNA for the CDR3: TGTGCCAGCAGTGTCACTCGACAGGCCCTTGTCCAGTTCTTC.

J is TRBJ1-2 and V is TRBV28, with TRBD1 matching over 9 bases. The CDR3 extends over 18 amino acids. In germline, CDR1 is MDHEN, CDR2 SYDVKM. Losses at the gene ends were 4 bases for V and 4 bases for J; bases not matched to a gene: 16. The CDR3 DNA reads as TGTGCCAGCAGTTCCCCGGGACAGGGAAAAGGGACTAGCTATGGCTACACCTTC. Translated: CASSSPGQGKGTSYGYTF.

The chain is built from TRBV29-1 and TRBJ1-5; 9 nucleotides align to TRBD1. The CDR3 spans 14 residues. V trimming: 7 bases; J trimming: 3 bases; junction bases outside the gene matches: 7. CDR1 and CDR2 from the germline V gene are SQVTM and ANQGSEA. The CDR3 here is CSAQGQGLNQPQHF. DNA for the CDR3: TGCAGCGCCCAGGGACAGGGCCTCAATCAGCCCCAGCATTTT.

This CDR3 is CASSLLVPGRGVYNEQFF. The DNA of the CDR3 is TGTGCCAGCAGTTTACTAGTCCCTGGGAGGGGGGTCTACAATGAGCAGTTCTTC. The rearrangement joins TRBV28 to TRBJ2-1, with D possibly TRBD2 on 7 matching bases. CDR3 length: 18 amino acids. Germline V lookup: CDR1 MDHEN, CDR2 SYDVKM. Trimming removed 2 bases at V and 3 bases at J, with 20 bases between. Using reference TRBV28 and TRBJ2-1 for the parts outside the CDR3, the full variable domain is DVKVTQSSRYLVKRTGEKVFLECVQDMDHENMFWYRQDPGLGLRLIYFSYDVKMKEKGDIPEGYSVSREKKERFSLILESASTNQTSMYLCASSLLVPGRGVYNEQFFGPGTRLTVL.

The chain recombines TRBV6-1 with TRBJ2-7; TRBD2 agrees at 9 bases. Trimming took 1 base from V and 2 from J; bases not matched to a gene: 6. There are 16 residues in the CDR3. Germline CDR1 is MNHNS and CDR2 is SASEGT. The CDR3 DNA is TGTGCCAGCAGTGAAGGTCGACTAGCGGTGACCTACGAGCAGTACTTC. Its translation is CASSEGRLAVTYEQYF.

The genes are TRBV5-1 and TRBJ2-3; maybe TRBD2 (5 bases). This CDR3 comprises 14 residues. With 0 bases removed from V and 4 bases from J, the gap between germline ends came to 9 bases. Germline V CDR1 and CDR2: SGHRS, YFSETQ. In DNA form, the CDR3 reads TGCGCCAGCAGCTTGGGAGGGAGCCCAGATACGCAGTATTTT. Translated, it gives CASSLGGSPDTQYF.

The chain is built from TRBV5-1 and TRBJ1-2; weak D call: TRBD1 (5 bases). The ends were cut back, 0 bases at V and 1 base at J, with 10 bases in the middle. Germline CDR1 SGHRS, CDR2 YFSETQ. This CDR3 comprises 15 residues. DNA for the CDR3: TGCGCCAGCAGCTTGGAGGCACAGGTTAACTATGGCTACACCTTC. Translation gives CASSLEAQVNYGYTF.

The chain couples TRBV24-1 to TRBJ2-2, with 7 bases lining up with TRBD2. The CDR3 length is 17 residues. Germline values: CDR1 KGHDR, CDR2 SFDVKD. J was trimmed by 5 bases and V by 6 bases; bases with no gene match: 14. The CDR3: CATSPKGGRERTGELFF. The CDR3 nucleotides read TGTGCCACCAGTCCTAAGGGTGGGCGGGAGAGGACCGGGGAGCTGTTTTTT.

The J gene is TRBJ2-3, the V gene TRBV27; 14 bases fit TRBD2. The CDR3 is 17 residues long. V shed 3 bases and J 4 bases; nucleotides not matched to a gene: 6. Germline CDR1 reads MNHEY; CDR2 reads SMNVEV (reference sequence). The CDR3 protein is CASSFRLAGGPSDTQYF. Written as DNA, the CDR3 is TGTGCCAGCAGTTTTAGACTAGCGGGAGGGCCCTCAGATACGCAGTATTTT.

The V call is TRBV7-2, the J call TRBJ2-1, with 9 bases matching TRBD2. The germline V gene has CDR1 SGHTA and CDR2 FQGNSA. CDR3 length equals 18 residues. V lost 1 base to trimming and J lost 5 bases; unmatched junction nucleotides: 12. The CDR3 is CASSLVGTSTSGHNEQFF. The CDR3 DNA is TGTGCCAGCAGCTTAGTCGGGACTTCGACTAGCGGACACAATGAGCAGTTCTTC.

The chain links TRBV19 to TRBJ1-2; 10 nucleotides match TRBD1. Germline values: CDR1 LNHDA, CDR2 SQIVND (reference sequence). The trim removed 5 bases at V and 4 bases at J, leaving 13 bases unmatched. CDR3 size: 17 residues. The CDR3 DNA follows: TGTGCCAGTAGTGGCTGGGACAGGGGAAAAAATCGCTATGGCTACACCTTC. This gives the protein CASSGWDRGKNRYGYTF.

This clone appeared a few times. The rearrangement joins TRBV18 to TRBJ2-3, with TRBD1 matching over 9 bases. CDR1 and CDR2 from the germline V gene are KGHSH and LQKENI. This CDR3 contains 15 residues. The trim removed 4 bases at V and 3 bases at J, leaving 5 bases unmatched. CDR3 nucleotides: TGTGCCAGCTCACGAGGGACAGGGTTTACAGATACGCAGTATTTT. Its translation: CASSRGTGFTDTQYF.

V is TRBV7-2 and J is TRBJ2-1, with 7 bases aligning to TRBD2. The trim removed 2 bases at V and 7 bases at J, leaving 5 bases unmatched. This CDR3 region has 14 residues. Looked up from germline, CDR1 is SGHTA and CDR2 is FQGNSA. The CDR3: CASSLSQGGNEQFF. The CDR3, as DNA: TGTGCCAGCAGCTTAAGCCAGGGAGGGAATGAGCAGTTCTTC.

Only a few counts were recorded for this clone. The rearrangement joins TRBV7-9 to TRBJ2-1; the D is unclear. CDR1 and CDR2 (germline): SEHNR, FQNEAQ (reference sequence). V was shortened by 2 bases and J by 5 bases, with 13 bases between the two germline ends. The CDR3 consists of 15 residues. CDR3 residues: CASSLTHWRNNEQFF. CDR3 in DNA: TGTGCCAGCAGCTTAACCCATTGGCGGAACAATGAGCAGTTCTTC.

Points on this clone: A read error may account for a junction end that differs from germline. This rearrangement joins TRBV10-3 to TRBJ1-2; possibly TRBD1 for D (6 bases). Germline V lookup: CDR1 ENHRY, CDR2 SYGVKD. There are 17 residues in the CDR3. The CDR3 protein is CAITENSWTATNYGYTF. CDR3 nucleotides: TGTGCCATCACTGAGAACTCCTGGACAGCGACCAATTATGGCTACACCTTC.

The chain recombines TRBV3-1 (or the pseudogene TRBV3-2) with TRBJ2-7, with 12 bases identical to TRBD2. CDR3 length: 15 amino acids. V lost 1 base to trimming and J lost 2 bases; unmatched junction nucleotides: 0. Germline loops: CDR1 LGHDT, CDR2 YNNKEL (reference sequence). This CDR3 is CASSQGLAGAYEQYF. The CDR3 DNA follows: TGTGCCAGCAGCCAAGGACTAGCGGGAGCCTACGAGCAGTACTTC.